The 12 T cell receptor beta chains presented below share a single source sample, sequenced in a study of Graves' ophthalmopathy and Graves' hyperthyroidism. From RNA, the CDR3 regions of TCR beta chains were amplified and sequenced. HTBI primers were employed in first-round RT-PCR, then a second-round multiplex PCR followed. MiXCR, run by TCRdb on the multiplex PCR reads, gives a single entry per CDR3 protein. The sample yields hundreds of thousands of distinct CDR3 sequences, 20% to 25% seen once. Source material: peripheral blood. All receptors come from a woman younger than 30 with stable Graves' hyperthyroidism. Some clones in this sample may be carry-over from other donors' samples.

This clonotype was found many times. The rearrangement uses TRBV7-2 and TRBJ1-6; D perhaps matches TRBD1 (5 bases). V was pared by 5 bases and J by 7 bases, with 15 bases between. Per germline, CDR1 SGHTA and CDR2 FQGNSA. CDR3 length: 15 amino acids. CDR3: CASSLRVGPNSPLHF. DNA for the CDR3: TGTGCCAGCAGCCTTAGAGTGGGGCCAAATTCACCCCTCCACTTT.

This clonotype showed up many times. The V call is TRBV19, the J call TRBJ1-5, with a tentative D call TRBD1 (6 bases). V lost 5 bases and J lost 0, with 11 bases in between. The germline CDR1 and CDR2 sequences are LNHDA and SQIVND (reference sequence). The CDR3 is 15 amino acids. The CDR3 sequence is CASSYTGTSNQPQHF. CDR3 bases: TGTGCCAGTAGTTACACAGGGACTAGCAATCAGCCCCAGCATTTT. Full variable domain (outside the CDR3, taken from reference TRBV19 and TRBJ1-5): DGGITQSPKYLFRKEGQNVTLSCEQNLNHDAMYWYRQDPGQGLRLIYYSQIVNDFQKGDIAEGYSVSREKKESFPLTVTSAQKNPTAFYLCASSYTGTSNQPQHFGDGTRLSIL.

This clonotype has ten or more counts. The CDR3 nucleotides read TGTGCCAGCAAAAGGGGGCACAATCAGCCCCAGCATTTT. Translating gives CASKRGHNQPQHF. The chain recombines TRBV12-3 or TRBV12-4 with TRBJ1-5; 7 bases match TRBD1. This CDR3 comprises 13 residues. V was pared by 7 bases and J by 3 bases, with 3 bases of the junction left unmatched.

V and J are TRBV28 and TRBJ2-7; 10 nucleotides match TRBD2. Germline-derived CDR1 and CDR2 are MDHEN and SYDVKM. J lost 1 base, V lost 5 bases, and 8 bases had no gene match. The CDR3 sequence is 16 residues long. The CDR3 DNA reads as TGTGCCAGCAGTCCTCTAGCGGGAGACCCTTCCTACGAGCAGTACTTC. This encodes CASSPLAGDPSYEQYF.

CDR3: CASSSDRGELITEAFF. As DNA, the CDR3 is TGTGCCAGCAGCTCCGACAGGGGCGAGTTGATAACTGAAGCTTTCTTT. The chain combines TRBV12-3 or TRBV12-4 with TRBJ1-1, with 8 bases matching TRBD1. V lost 6 bases, J lost 5 bases, and 14 bases stayed unmatched. This CDR3 is 16 amino acids long.

V is TRBV12-3 or TRBV12-4 and J is TRBJ1-6; TRBD1 agrees at 7 bases. After removal of 7 bases from V and 9 bases from J, the junction contained 9 bases not matched to a gene. The CDR3 loop spans 14 amino acids. CDR3 in DNA: TGTGCCAGCAACTTGGTCAGGGGGGTTTCACCCCTCCACTTT. This codes for CASNLVRGVSPLHF.

This chain connects TRBV6-1 to TRBJ1-2; TRBD1 aligns across 7 bases. This CDR3 has 15 residues. Germline CDR1 is MNHNS and CDR2 is SASEGT. Trimming at V came to 2 bases and at J to 4 bases, leaving 7 bases not matched to a gene. The CDR3 region has the DNA TGTGCCAGCAGTGAACCGGGACAGAACGTCTATGGCTACACCTTC. As protein: CASSEPGQNVYGYTF.

The CDR3 DNA follows: TGTGCCAGCAGTCGACTAGCGGGAGAACCCGGGGAGCTGTTTTTT. Residues: CASSRLAGEPGELFF. The V call is TRBV11-3, the J call TRBJ2-2; TRBD2 agrees at 12 bases. Germline assignment: CDR1 SGHNT and CDR2 YENEEA. With 6 bases clipped from V and 6 bases from J, the junction kept 5 bases outside the gene matches. CDR3 size: 15 residues.

In this sample, this clonotype turned up many times. Mismatch with germline at one junction end may stem from a read error. V usage is TRBV20-1 and J usage is TRBJ2-7, with a possible D match to TRBD2 (6 bases). Germline-derived CDR1 and CDR2 are DFQATT and SNEGSKA (reference sequence). The CDR3 is made up of 14 amino acids. The CDR3 here is CSAVGGGMSNERYF. The CDR3 region has the DNA TGCAGTGCAGTCGGTGGCGGGATGTCTAACGAGCGGTACTTC.

This clonotype was counted at least ten times. The V gene is TRBV12-3 or TRBV12-4, the J gene TRBJ2-7; TRBD1 matches 7 bases. This CDR3 spans 13 amino acids. J was trimmed by 3 bases and V by 2 bases; bases with no gene match: 1. CDR3: CASSLPGGYEQYF. As DNA, the CDR3 is TGTGCCAGCAGTTTACCAGGGGGCTACGAGCAGTACTTC.

Notes on this clonotype: The junction and the germline gene differ at one end; a read error may be behind it. V is TRBV12-3 or TRBV12-4 and J is TRBJ1-2; 8 bases agree with TRBD1. This CDR3 is built from 13 residues. The CDR3 here is CASSHGTGYDYTF. CDR3 sequence (DNA): TGTGCCAGCAGCCACGGGACAGGTTATGACTACACCTTC.

The chain's CDR3 is CASTVSGGALGETQYF. The CDR3 bases are TGTGCCAGCACCGTTAGCGGGGGGGCCTTGGGGGAGACCCAGTACTTC. V is TRBV6-2 or TRBV6-3 and J is TRBJ2-5, with 11 positions matching TRBD2. The V segment lost 7 bases and the J segment 5 bases; nucleotides outside the gene matches: 12. Looked up from germline, CDR1 is MNHEY and CDR2 is SVGEGT. This CDR3 spans 16 amino acids.